This TCR beta chain was retrieved from a study of post-analysis software for immune sequencing data. Study in general: Both relapsing-remitting and secondary progressive multiple sclerosis featured among the disease courses, as did progressive-relapsing multiple sclerosis.

Unique molecular identifiers had been added to the TCR beta cDNA libraries. MiXCR was run by TCRdb on the PCR reads, yielding one entry per CDR3 protein. The repertoire has about half a million distinct CDR3 sequences, roughly 34% of them found once; the top ten carry around 6%. Germline V gene lookup returns CDR1 SGHKS and CDR2 YYEKEE (reference sequence). V lost 0 bases and J 5 bases, leaving 21 bases between the germline ends. The CDR3 spans 18 residues. The sample holds a few counts of this clonotype. No antigen is known for it. Points from the study as a whole: Those with multiple sclerosis, the patient group, showed significantly lower normalized Chao1 diversity than controls. Samples made in the same batch grouped tightly together by F measure. About five TRBV segments were more frequent in patients than controls; TRBV5-6, TRBV5-1 and TRBV20-1 belonged to this group.

The chain links TRBV5-5 to TRBJ2-1; a weak D match, TRBD2 (6 bases). Sequenced: blood. This receptor was taken from a girl aged 2-17 years with multiple sclerosis. Here the CDR3 reads CASSLAGSGWAGHNEQFF. The CDR3, as DNA: TGTGCCAGCAGCTTGGCGGGATCCGGCTGGGCGGGGCACAATGAGCAGTTCTTC.